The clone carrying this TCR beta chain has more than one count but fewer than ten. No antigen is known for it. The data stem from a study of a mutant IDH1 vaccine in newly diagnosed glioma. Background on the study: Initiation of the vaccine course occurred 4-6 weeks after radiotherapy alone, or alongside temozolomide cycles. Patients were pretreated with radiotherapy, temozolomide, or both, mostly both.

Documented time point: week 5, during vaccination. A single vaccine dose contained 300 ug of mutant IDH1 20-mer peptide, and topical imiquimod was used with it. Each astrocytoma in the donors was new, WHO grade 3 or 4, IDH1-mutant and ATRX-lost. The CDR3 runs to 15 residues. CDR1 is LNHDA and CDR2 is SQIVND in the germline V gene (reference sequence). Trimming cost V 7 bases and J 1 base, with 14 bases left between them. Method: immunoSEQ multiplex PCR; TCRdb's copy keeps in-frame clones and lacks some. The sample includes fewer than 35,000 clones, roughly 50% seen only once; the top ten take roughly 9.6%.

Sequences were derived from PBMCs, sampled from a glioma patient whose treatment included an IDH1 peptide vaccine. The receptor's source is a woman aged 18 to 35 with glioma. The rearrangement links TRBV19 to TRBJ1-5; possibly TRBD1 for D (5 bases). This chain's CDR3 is CASTTAQVSNQPQHF. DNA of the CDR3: TGTGCCAGTACAACTGCACAGGTCAGCAATCAGCCCCAGCATTTT.